Described below is a single T cell receptor (beta chain) sequence and its context. TCRdb's table, derived via immunoSEQ multiplex PCR, lists solely in-frame clones and lacks some. Of around 100,000 clones listed, 87% are singletons. The data originate from a study of PD-L1 blockade in urothelial cancer. Germline lookup yields CDR1 SSHAT and CDR2 FNYEAQ (reference sequence). The CDR3 length is 15 residues. Losses at the gene ends were 5 bases for V and 2 bases for J; bases not matched to a gene: 4. Time point in this sample: pretreatment peripheral blood. The chain combines TRBV7-7 with TRBJ2-5; 11 positions agree with TRBD1. The TCR originated in a man in his sixties with urothelial cancer. This sample comprised PBMCs, obtained around atezolizumab (anti-PD-L1) treatment. This CDR3 reads CASSPGDRGQETQYF. The DNA for the CDR3 is TGTGCCAGCAGCCCCGGGGACAGGGGGCAAGAGACCCAGTACTTC. The variable domain in full, with the rest retrieved from reference TRBV7-7 and TRBJ2-5, is GAGVSQSPRYKVTKRGQDVTLRCDPISSHATLYWYQQALGQGPEFLTYFNYEAQPDKSGLPSDRFSAERPEGSISTLTIQRTEQRDSAMYRCASSPGDRGQETQYFGPGTRLLVL.